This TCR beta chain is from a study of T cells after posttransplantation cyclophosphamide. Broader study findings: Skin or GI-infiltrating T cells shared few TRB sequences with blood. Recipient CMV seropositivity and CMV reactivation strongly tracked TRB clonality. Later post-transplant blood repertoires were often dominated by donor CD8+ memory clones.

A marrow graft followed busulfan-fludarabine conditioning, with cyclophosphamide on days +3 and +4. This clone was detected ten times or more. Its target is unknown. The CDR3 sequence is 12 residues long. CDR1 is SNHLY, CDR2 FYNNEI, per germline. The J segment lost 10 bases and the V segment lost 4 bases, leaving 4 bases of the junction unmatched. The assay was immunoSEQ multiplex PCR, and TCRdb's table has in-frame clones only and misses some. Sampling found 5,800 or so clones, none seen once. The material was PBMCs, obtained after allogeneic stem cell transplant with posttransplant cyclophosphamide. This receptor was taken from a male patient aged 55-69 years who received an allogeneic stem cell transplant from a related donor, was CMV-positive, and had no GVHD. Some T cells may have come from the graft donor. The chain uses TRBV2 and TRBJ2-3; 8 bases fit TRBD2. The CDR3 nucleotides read TGTGCCAGCAGTGGGGACGGGAGGGCGCAGTATTTT. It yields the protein CASSGDGRAQYF. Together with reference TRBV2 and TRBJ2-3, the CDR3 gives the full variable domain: EPEVTQTPSHQVTQMGQEVILRCVPISNHLYFYWYRQILGQKVEFLVSFYNNEISEKSEIFDDQFSVERPDGSNFTLKIRSTKLEDSAMYFCASSGDGRAQYFGPGTRLTVL.